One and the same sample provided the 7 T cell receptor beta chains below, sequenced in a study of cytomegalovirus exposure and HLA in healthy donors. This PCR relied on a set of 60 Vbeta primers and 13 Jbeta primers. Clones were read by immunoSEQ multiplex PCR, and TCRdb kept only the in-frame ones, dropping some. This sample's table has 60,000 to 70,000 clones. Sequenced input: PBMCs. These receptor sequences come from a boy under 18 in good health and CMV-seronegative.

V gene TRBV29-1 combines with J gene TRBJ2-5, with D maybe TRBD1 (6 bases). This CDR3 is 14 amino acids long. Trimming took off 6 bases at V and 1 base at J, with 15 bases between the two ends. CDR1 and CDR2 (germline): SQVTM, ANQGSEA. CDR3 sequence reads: CSVGDTVAQETQYF. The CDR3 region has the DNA TGCAGCGTCGGGGACACCGTAGCCCAAGAGACCCAGTACTTC.

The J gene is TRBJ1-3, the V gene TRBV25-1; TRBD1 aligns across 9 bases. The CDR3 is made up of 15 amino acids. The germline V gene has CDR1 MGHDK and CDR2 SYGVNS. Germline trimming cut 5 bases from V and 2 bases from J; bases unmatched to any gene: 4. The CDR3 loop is CASSPGTGTGNTIYF. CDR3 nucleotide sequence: TGTGCCAGCAGTCCCGGGACAGGGACTGGAAACACCATATATTTT.

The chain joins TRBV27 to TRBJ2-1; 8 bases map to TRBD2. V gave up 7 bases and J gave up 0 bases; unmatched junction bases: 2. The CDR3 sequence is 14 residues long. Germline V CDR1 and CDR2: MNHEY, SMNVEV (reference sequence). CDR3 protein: CASTAGGSYNEQFF. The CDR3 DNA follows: TGTGCCAGCACGGCGGGGGGCTCCTACAATGAGCAGTTCTTC.

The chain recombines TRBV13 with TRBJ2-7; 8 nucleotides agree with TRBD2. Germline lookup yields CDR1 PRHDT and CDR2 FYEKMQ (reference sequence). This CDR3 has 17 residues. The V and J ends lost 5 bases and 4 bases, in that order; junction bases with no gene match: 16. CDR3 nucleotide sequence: TGTGCCAGCAGCAGCTCCTTAGCGGGATTGGGAGATTACGAGCAGTACTTC. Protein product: CASSSSLAGLGDYEQYF.

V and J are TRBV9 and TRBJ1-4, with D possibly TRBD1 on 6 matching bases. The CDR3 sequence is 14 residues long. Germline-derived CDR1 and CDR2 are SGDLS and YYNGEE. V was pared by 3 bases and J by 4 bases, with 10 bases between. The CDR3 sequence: CASSGWTDNEKLFF. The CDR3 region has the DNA TGTGCCAGCAGCGGTTGGACAGATAATGAAAAACTGTTTTTT.

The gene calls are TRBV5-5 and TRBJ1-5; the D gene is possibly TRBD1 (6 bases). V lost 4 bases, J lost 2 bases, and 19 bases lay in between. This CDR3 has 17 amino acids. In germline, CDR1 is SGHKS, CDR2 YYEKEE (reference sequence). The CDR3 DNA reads TGTGCCAGCAGCCTATCAGGGGACGCGCCTCGCAATCAGCCCCAGCATTTT. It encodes CASSLSGDAPRNQPQHF.

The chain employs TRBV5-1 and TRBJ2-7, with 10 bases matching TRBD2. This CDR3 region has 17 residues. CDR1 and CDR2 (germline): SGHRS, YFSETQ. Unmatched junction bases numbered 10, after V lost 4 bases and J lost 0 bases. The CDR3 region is CASSPGLASKGSYEQYF. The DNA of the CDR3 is TGCGCCAGCAGCCCGGGACTAGCGTCAAAGGGCTCCTACGAGCAGTACTTC.